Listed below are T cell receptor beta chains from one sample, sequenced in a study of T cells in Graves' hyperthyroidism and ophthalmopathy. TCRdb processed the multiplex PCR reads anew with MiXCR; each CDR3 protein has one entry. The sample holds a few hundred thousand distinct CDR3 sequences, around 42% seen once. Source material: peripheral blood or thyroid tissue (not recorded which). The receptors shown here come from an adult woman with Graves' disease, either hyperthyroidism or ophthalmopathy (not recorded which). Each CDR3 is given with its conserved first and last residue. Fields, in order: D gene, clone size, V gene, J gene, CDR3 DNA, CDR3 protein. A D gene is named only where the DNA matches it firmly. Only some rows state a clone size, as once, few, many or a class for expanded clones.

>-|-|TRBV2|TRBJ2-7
TGTGCCAGCAGTGGTAACAGGGTCACGCAGTACTTC
CASSGNRVTQYF
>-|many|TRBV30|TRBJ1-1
TGTGCCTGGACAGGGACAAACACTGAAGCTTTCTTT
CAWTGTNTEAFF
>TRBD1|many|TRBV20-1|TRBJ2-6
TGCAGTGCCCGGACAGGGGGTACTTCTGGGGCCAACGTCCTGACTTTC
CSARTGGTSGANVLTF
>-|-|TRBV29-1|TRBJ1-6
TGCAGCGTTGAAGTCGAGACCAATTCACCCCTCCACTTT
CSVEVETNSPLHF
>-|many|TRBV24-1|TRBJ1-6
TGTGCCACCAGTGATTCCACTGGACCTGCATCACCCCTCCACTTT
CATSDSTGPASPLHF
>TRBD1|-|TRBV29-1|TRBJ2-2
TGCAGCGTTGCAACAGGGGCCGTGAACACCGGGGAGCTGTTTTTT
CSVATGAVNTGELFF
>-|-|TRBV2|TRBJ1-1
TGTGCCAGCAGACCAAGGACAGCAGGGACTGAAGCTTTCTTT
CASRPRTAGTEAFF
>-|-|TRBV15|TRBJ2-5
TGTGCCACCAGCAGAGATCAAGTCTCGAGGACCCAGTACTTC
CATSRDQVSRTQYF
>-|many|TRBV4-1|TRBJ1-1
TGCGCCAGCAGGGCGGTGGGGGAGAGGACTGAAGCTTTCTTT
CASRAVGERTEAFF
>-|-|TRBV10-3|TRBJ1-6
-
CAAMYLCASSFGPPLHF
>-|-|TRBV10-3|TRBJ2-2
TGTGCCATCAGTCCAAGACACAGGGTGCAGGCCGGGGAGCTGTTTTTT
CAISPRHRVQAGELFF
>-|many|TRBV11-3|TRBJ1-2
TGTGCCAGCAGCTTCGACCTCCCGGGACATCCTTCTAACTATGGCTACACCTTC
CASSFDLPGHPSNYGYTF
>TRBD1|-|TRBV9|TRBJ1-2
TGTGCCAGCAGCGTAGATCCGACAGGGTTCCTTGGCTACACCTTC
CASSVDPTGFLGYTF
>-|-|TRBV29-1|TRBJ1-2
TGCAGCGTCGCGACAGGAGAGAATGGCTACACCTTC
CSVATGENGYTF
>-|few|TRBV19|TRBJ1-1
TGTGCCACTACTACGGGACCGGGCACTGAAGCTTTCTTT
CATTTGPGTEAFF
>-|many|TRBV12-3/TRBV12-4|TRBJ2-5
TGTGCCAGCACCGCAGGAGGGCAGGAGACCCAGTACTTC
CASTAGGQETQYF
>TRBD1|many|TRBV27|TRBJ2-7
TGTGCCAGCAGTTTCGACAGGGTGGGCGAGCAGTACTTC
CASSFDRVGEQYF
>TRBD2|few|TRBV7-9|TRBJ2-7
TGTGCCAGCAGCTTTCCGGGACTAGCGGGAGGCGAGCAGTACTTC
CASSFPGLAGGEQYF
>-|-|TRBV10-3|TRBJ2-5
TGTGCCATCAGTGAGTCGACAGGGAGGGGCAATCAGCCCCAGTACTTC
CAISESTGRGNQPQYF
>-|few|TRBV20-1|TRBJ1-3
TGCAGTGCTGGAAACACCATATATTTT
CSAGNTIYF
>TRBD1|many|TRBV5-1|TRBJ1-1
TGCGCCAGCAGCCCTATAGCGGACAGGCCTTGGAACACTGAAGCTTTCTTT
CASSPIADRPWNTEAFF
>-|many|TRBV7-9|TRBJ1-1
TGTGCCAGCAGCTTAAGCGGGACAAGGCAGGGCACTGAAGCTTTCTTT
CASSLSGTRQGTEAFF
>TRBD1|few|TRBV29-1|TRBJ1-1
TGCAGCGCCATGACAGGGCCGAACACTGAAGCTTTCTTT
CSAMTGPNTEAFF
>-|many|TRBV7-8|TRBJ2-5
TGTGCCAGCACTGTCGGAGGGCAAGAGACCCAGTACTTC
CASTVGGQETQYF
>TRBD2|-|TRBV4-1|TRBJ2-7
TGCGCCAGCAGCCAAGAGGGAGCGGGAGCCTACGAGCAGTACTTC
CASSQEGAGAYEQYF
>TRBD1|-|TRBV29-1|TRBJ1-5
TGCAGCGTTGTTGAGGCAGGGGGCTACGAGCATTTT
CSVVEAGGYEHF
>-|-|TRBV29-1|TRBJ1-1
TGCAGCGTTGAAGAAGCCGGATCGAACACTGAAGCTTTCTTT
CSVEEAGSNTEAFF
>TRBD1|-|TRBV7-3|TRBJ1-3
TGTGCCAGCAGCTCAGGGGGGGGCACCATATATTTT
CASSSGGGTIYF
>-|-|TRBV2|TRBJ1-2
-
CACSARSTGQGGSYGYTF
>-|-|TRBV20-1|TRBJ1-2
TGCAGTGCCAGGGACCCGACGTGGGGCTACACCTTC
CSARDPTWGYTF
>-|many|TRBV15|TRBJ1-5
TGTGCCACCAGCATAGGGACGTGGGAGAGCAATCAGCCCCAGCATTTT
CATSIGTWESNQPQHF
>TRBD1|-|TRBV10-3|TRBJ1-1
TGTGCCAGCAGTTTTCGGGACAGGGGAGGCACTGAAGCTTTCTTT
CASSFRDRGGTEAFF
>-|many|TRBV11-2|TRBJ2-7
TGTGCCAGCAGCATTCCAGGGGAATCCTACGAGCAGTACTTC
CASSIPGESYEQYF
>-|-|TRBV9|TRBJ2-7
TGTGCCAGCAGCGTAGGCGGGGAGTCCTCCTACGAGCAGTACTTC
CASSVGGESSYEQYF
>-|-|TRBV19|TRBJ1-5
TGTGCCAGTAGTAATGGAAACCCGGGGAATCAGCCCCAGCATTTT
CASSNGNPGNQPQHF
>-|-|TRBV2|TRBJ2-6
TGTGCCAGCAGCCCGAATAAGGGAAACTATGGGGCCAACGTCCTGACTTTC
CASSPNKGNYGANVLTF
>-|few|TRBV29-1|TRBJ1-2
TGCAGCGCCCCACGATGGCCCTATGGCTACACCTTC
CSAPRWPYGYTF
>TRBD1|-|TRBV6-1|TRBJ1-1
TGTGCCAGCAGCGTTGACAGGGGGATGAACACTGAAGCTTTCTTT
CASSVDRGMNTEAFF
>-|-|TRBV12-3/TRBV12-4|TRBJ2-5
TGTACCAGCAGAGGACAGCAAGAGACCCAGTACTTC
CTSRGQQETQYF
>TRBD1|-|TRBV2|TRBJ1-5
TGTGCCAGCAGTGGAGAGGGGGCAGCCGATCAGCCCCAGCATTTT
CASSGEGAADQPQHF
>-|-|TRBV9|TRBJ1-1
TGTGCCAGCAGCGACGCCCGATTCACTGAAGCTTTCTTT
CASSDARFTEAFF
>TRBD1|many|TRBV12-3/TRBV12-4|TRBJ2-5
TGTGCCAGCAGTTTGGGACCGCAGGGGGTCGGGGAGACCCAGTACTTC
CASSLGPQGVGETQYF
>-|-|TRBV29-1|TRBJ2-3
TGCAGCGCGTCGGCGGGGCTCACAGATACGCAGTATTTT
CSASAGLTDTQYF
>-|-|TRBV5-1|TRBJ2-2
TGCGCCAGCAGCGTCGGAGGGGGGTCCGGGGAGCTGTTTTTT
CASSVGGGSGELFF
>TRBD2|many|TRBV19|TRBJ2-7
TGTGCCAGTTGTGACGGGAGGGCCGAAAGGGACGAGCAGTACTTC
CASCDGRAERDEQYF
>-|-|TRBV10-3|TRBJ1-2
TGTGCCAGCCGATTATCTGGACACGCCGGGTATGGCTACACCTTC
CASRLSGHAGYGYTF